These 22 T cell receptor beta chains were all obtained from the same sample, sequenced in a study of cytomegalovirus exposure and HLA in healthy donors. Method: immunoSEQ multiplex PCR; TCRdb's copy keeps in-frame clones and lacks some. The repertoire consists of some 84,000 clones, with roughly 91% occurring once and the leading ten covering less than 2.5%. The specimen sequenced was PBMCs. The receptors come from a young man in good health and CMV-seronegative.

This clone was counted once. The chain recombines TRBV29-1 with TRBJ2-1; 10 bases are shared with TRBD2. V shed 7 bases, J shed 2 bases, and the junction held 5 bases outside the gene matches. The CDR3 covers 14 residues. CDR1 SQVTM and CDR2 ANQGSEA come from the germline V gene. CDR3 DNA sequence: TGCAGCGCCGAACTAGCGGGACCCTACAATGAGCAGTTCTTC. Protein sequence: CSAELAGPYNEQFF.

CDR3 DNA sequence: TGTGCCTGGAGCGATTACAGGGGTTCCTACGGGGCACTCCTCGGGGAGCTGTTTTTT. Amino acid sequence: CAWSDYRGSYGALLGELFF. This chain connects TRBV30 to TRBJ2-2; 7 nucleotides match TRBD1. The CDR3 has 19 amino acids. Germline CDR1 GTSNPN, CDR2 SVGIG (reference sequence). Trimming took 3 bases from V and 7 from J; bases not matched to a gene: 23.

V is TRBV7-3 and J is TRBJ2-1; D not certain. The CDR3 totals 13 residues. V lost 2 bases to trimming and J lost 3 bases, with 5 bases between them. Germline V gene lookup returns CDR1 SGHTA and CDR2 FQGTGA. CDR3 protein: CASSLPHYNEQFF. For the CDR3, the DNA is TGTGCCAGCAGCTTACCCCACTACAATGAGCAGTTCTTC.

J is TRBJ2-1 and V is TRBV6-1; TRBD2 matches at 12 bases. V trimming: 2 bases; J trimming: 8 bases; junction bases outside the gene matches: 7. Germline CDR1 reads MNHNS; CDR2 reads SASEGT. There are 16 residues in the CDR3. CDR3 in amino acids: CASSERTSGARDEQFF. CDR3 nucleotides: TGTGCCAGCAGTGAACGGACTAGCGGGGCCAGGGATGAGCAGTTCTTC.

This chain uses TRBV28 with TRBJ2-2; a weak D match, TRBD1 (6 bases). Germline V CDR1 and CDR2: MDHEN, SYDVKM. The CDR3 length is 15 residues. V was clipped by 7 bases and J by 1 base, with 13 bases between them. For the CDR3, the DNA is TGTGCCAGCAACGAACCGGGACAGAACACCGGGGAGCTGTTTTTT. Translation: CASNEPGQNTGELFF.

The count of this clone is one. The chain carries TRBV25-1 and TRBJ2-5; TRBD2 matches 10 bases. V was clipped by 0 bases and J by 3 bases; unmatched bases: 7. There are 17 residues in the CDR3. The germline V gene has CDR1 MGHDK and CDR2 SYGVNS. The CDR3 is CASSEYLAGGDEETQYF. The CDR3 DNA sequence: TGTGCCAGCAGTGAATATTTAGCGGGGGGTGACGAAGAGACCCAGTACTTC.

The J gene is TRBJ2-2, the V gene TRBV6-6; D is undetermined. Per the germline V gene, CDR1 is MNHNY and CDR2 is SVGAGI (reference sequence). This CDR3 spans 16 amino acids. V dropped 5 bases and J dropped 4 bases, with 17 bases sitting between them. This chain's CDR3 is CASSLTRRGITGELFF. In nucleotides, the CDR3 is TGTGCCAGCAGTCTCACTCGTCGAGGAATCACCGGGGAGCTGTTTTTT.

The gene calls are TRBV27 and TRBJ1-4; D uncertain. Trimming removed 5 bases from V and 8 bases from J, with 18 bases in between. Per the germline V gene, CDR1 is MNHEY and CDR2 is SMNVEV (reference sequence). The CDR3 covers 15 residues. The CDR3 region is CASSRSGRMAEKLFF. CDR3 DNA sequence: TGTGCCAGCAGTCGCAGCGGCCGCATGGCAGAAAAACTGTTTTTT.

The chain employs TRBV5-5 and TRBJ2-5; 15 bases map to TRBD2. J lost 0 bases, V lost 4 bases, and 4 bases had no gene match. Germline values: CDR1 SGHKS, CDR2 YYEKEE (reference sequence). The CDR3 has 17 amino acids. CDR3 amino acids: CASSPGTSGGNQETQYF. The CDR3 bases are TGTGCCAGCAGCCCTGGGACTAGCGGGGGGAACCAAGAGACCCAGTACTTC. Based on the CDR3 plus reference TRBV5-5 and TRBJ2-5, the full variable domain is DAGVTQSPTHLIKTRGQQVTLRCSPISGHKSVSWYQQVLGQGPQFIFQYYEKEERGRGNFPDRFSARQFPNYSSELNVNALLLGDSALYLCASSPGTSGGNQETQYFGPGTRLLVL.

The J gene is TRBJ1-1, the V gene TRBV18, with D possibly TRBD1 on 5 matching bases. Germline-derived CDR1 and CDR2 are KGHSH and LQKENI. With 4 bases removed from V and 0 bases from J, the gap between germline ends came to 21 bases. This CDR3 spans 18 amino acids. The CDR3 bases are TGTGCCAGCTCACGGGGGGGACCGACAGAGCTCTTGAACACTGAAGCTTTCTTT. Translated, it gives CASSRGGPTELLNTEAFF.

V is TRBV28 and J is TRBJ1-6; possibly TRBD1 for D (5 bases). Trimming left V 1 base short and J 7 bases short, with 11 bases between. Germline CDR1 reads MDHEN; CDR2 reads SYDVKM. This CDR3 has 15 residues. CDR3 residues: CASSLFAGRNSPLHF. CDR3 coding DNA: TGTGCCAGCAGTTTATTCGCAGGGCGCAATTCACCCCTCCACTTT.

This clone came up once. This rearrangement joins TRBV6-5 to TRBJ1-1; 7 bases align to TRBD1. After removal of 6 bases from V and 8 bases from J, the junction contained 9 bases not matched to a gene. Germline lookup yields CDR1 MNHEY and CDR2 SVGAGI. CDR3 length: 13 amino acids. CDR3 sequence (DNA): TGTGCCAGCAGACCCGGGACAGCCGACGAAGCTTTCTTT. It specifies CASRPGTADEAFF.

In DNA form, the CDR3 reads TGTGCCAGCAGCTTAGAGGGGACAGGATCTACAATGACAGATACGCAGTATTTT. This codes for CASSLEGTGSTMTDTQYF. The chain recombines TRBV11-3 with TRBJ2-3, with 8 bases lining up with TRBD1. J gave up 3 bases and V 0 bases, and 11 bases lay outside the gene matches. The CDR3 is 18 amino acids. Germline CDR1 reads SGHNT; CDR2 reads YENEEA.

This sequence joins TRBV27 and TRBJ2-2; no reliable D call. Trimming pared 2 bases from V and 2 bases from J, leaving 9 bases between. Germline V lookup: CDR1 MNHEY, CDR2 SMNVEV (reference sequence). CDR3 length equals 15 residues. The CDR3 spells CASSLHYPNTGELFF. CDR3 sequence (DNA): TGTGCCAGCAGTTTACACTATCCTAACACCGGGGAGCTGTTTTTT.

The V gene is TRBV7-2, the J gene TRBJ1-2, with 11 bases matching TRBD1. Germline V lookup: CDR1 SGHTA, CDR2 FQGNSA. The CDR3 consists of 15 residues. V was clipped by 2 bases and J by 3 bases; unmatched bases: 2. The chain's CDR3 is CASSLWDRGDYGYTF. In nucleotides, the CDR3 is TGTGCCAGCAGCTTATGGGACAGGGGGGACTATGGCTACACCTTC.

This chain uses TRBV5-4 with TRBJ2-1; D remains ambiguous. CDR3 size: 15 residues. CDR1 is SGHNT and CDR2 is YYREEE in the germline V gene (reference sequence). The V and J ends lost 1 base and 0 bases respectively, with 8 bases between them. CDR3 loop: CASSLPLSSYNEQFF. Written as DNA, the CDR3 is TGTGCCAGCAGCTTGCCTCTAAGCTCCTACAATGAGCAGTTCTTC.

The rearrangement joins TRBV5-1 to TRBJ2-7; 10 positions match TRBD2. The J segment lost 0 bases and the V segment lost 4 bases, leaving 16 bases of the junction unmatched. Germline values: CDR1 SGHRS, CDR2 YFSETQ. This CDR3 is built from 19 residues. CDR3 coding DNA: TGCGCCAGCAGCCCGGGACTAGCGTTACGGGCCACTAGCTCCTACGAGCAGTACTTC. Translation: CASSPGLALRATSSYEQYF.

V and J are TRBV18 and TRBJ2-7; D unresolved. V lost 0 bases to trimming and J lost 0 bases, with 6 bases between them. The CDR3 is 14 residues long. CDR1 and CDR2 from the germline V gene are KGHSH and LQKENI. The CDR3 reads CASSPPLSSYEQYF. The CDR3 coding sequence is TGTGCCAGCTCACCACCGCTCAGCTCCTACGAGCAGTACTTC.

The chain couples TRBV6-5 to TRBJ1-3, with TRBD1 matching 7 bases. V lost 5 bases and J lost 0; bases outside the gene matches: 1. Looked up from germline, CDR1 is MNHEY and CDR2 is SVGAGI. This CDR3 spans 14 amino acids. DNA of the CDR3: TGTGCCAGCAGTCGACAGGGCTCTGGAAACACCATATATTTT. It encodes CASSRQGSGNTIYF.

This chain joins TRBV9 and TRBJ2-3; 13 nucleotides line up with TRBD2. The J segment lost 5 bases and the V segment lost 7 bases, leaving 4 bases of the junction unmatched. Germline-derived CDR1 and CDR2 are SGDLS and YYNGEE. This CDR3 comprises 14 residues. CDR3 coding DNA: TGTGCCAGCGGACTAGCGGGGGCGAAAGATACGCAGTATTTT. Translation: CASGLAGAKDTQYF.

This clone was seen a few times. CDR3 DNA: TGCGCCAGCAGCCAAGATGTGGAGGGGATCCTAGCCAAAAACATTCAGTACTTC. The encoded protein is CASSQDVEGILAKNIQYF. The chain recombines TRBV4-1 with TRBJ2-4, with a weak D call TRBD2 (6 bases). This CDR3 is built from 18 residues. Trimming pared 0 bases from V and 0 bases from J, leaving 15 bases between. Germline-derived CDR1 and CDR2 are MGHRA and YSYEKL.

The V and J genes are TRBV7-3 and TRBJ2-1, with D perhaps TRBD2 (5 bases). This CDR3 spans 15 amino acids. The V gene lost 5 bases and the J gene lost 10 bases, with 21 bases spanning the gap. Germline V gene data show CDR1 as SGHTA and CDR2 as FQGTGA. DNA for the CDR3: TGTGCCAGCAGCCCTCAACCGGGCCCCACGGGGGAGCAGTTCTTC. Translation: CASSPQPGPTGEQFF.